This paragraph covers one T cell receptor beta chain sequence. Sequenced by immunoSEQ multiplex PCR; TCRdb stores in-frame clones only, minus some. The sample lists hundreds of thousands of clones; 89% were seen once. CDR3 length: 13 residues. Germline V gene lookup returns CDR1 LGHDT and CDR2 YNNKEL (reference sequence). V was cut by 4 bases and J by 4 bases, with 10 bases left in between. The data were taken from a study of Ad26.COV2.S vaccination and SARS-CoV-2 variants. Sample treatment: 15 to 20 received Ad26.COV2.S at low or high dose, single or two shots; roughly five received placebo; per-sample allocation not given. Samples analyzed were those drawn on day 63 after the first vaccine or placebo injection.

Sequenced material: peripheral blood, taken in a trial of Ad26.COV2.S vaccine versus placebo. This sequence originates from a person aged 18-65 years who received the Ad26.COV2.S COVID-19 vaccine or a placebo. This chain joins TRBV3-1 (or the pseudogene TRBV3-2) and TRBJ1-2; tentatively, D is TRBD1 (6 bases). The CDR3 here is CASSPGQSYGYTF. The CDR3, as DNA: TGTGCCAGCAGCCCCGGACAGTCCTATGGCTACACCTTC.